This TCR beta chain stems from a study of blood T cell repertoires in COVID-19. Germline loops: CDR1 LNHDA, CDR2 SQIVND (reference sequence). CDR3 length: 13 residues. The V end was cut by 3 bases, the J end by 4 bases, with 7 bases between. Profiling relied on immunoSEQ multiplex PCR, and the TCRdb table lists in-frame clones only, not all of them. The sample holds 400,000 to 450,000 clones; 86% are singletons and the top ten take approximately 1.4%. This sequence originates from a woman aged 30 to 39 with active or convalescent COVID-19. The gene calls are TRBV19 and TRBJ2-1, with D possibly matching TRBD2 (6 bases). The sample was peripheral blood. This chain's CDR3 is CASSIRGYNEQFF. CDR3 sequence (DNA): TGTGCCAGTAGTATCCGGGGGTACAATGAGCAGTTCTTC.